The 16 T cell receptor beta chains in this list originate from one sample, sequenced in a study of T cells in localized non-small cell lung cancer (dated by TCRdb to about 2020). Libraries were built with the immunoSEQ multiplex PCR assay. Entries here come from immuneACCESS through TCRdb and include only in-frame sequences with V and J called. Some clones fail to appear in such tables; in the studies checked, an unresolved V gene covers under half of the shortfall, and the cause of the remainder is unknown. Within this sample are almost 30,000 clones, with more than 75% of them counted one time only. The ten top clones hold under 15% of the sample. The material was peripheral blood, obtained before any cancer treatment. All receptors derive from a female donor over 55 with stage III squamous cell lung carcinoma.

By sample share, this clone is large. The chain combines TRBV28 with TRBJ2-2; D assignment may be TRBD1 or TRBD2 (5 bases each). This CDR3 has 15 amino acids. Germline CDR1 is MDHEN and CDR2 is SYDVKM. Trimming left V 5 bases short and J 4 bases short, with 14 bases between. DNA of the CDR3: TGTGCCAGCAGTAAGGGCCGGGACCCCACCGGGGAGCTGTTTTTT. This gives the protein CASSKGRDPTGELFF.

The rearrangement uses TRBV5-1 and TRBJ2-3, with TRBD2 identical over 13 bases. Per the germline V gene, CDR1 is SGHRS and CDR2 is YFSETQ. V was clipped by 1 base and J by 1 base; unmatched bases: 3. The CDR3 loop spans 17 amino acids. For the CDR3, the DNA is TGCGCCAGCAGCTTGATGGGGACTAGCGGGGGCACAGATACGCAGTATTTT. Amino acid sequence: CASSLMGTSGGTDTQYF.

The chain employs TRBV6-5 and TRBJ1-6; D is ambiguous. Trimming took off 6 bases at V and 10 bases at J, with 13 bases between the two ends. The length of the CDR3 is 13 residues. Per germline, CDR1 MNHEY and CDR2 SVGAGI. The CDR3: CASRQGGLSPLHF. In DNA form, the CDR3 reads TGTGCCAGCAGGCAAGGAGGGCTGTCACCCCTCCACTTT.

The V gene is TRBV28, the J gene TRBJ1-5; D remains unclear. Germline CDR1 is MDHEN and CDR2 is SYDVKM. The CDR3 sequence is 12 residues long. V dropped 7 bases and J dropped 2 bases, with 6 bases sitting between them. The CDR3 is CASTAGNQPQHF. Here the CDR3 DNA reads TGTGCCAGCACAGCGGGCAATCAGCCCCAGCATTTT.

This chain connects TRBV6-4 to TRBJ2-1, with 8 bases fitting TRBD1. The V gene's germline CDR1 is MRHNA and CDR2 SNTAGT. With V trimmed by 6 bases and J by 9 bases, 4 bases remained unmatched. The CDR3 length is 12 residues. The CDR3 loop is CASSGQGGEQFF. The CDR3 bases are TGTGCCAGCAGCGGACAGGGTGGTGAGCAGTTCTTC.

The gene calls are TRBV7-9 and TRBJ2-5; 10 nucleotides align to TRBD1. The CDR3 length is 17 residues. J gave up 1 base and V 8 bases, and 13 bases lay outside the gene matches. Looked up from germline, CDR1 is SEHNR and CDR2 is FQNEAQ (reference sequence). CDR3 coding DNA: TGTGCCAGCGAGACAGGGGGCGCTGGGTTGGGCCAAGAGACCCAGTACTTC. Its translation is CASETGGAGLGQETQYF. Looking up the rest from reference TRBV7-9 and TRBJ2-5 gives the full variable domain: DTGVSQNPRHKITKRGQNVTFRCDPISEHNRLYWYRQTLGQGPEFLTYFQNEAQLEKSRLLSDRFSAERPKGSFSTLEIQRTEQGDSAMYLCASETGGAGLGQETQYFGPGTRLLVL.

The chain has TRBV28 and TRBJ1-2; no clear D gene. CDR1 is MDHEN, CDR2 SYDVKM, per germline. Trimming stripped 5 bases from V and 4 bases from J, with 14 bases between. The CDR3 contains 14 residues. The chain's CDR3 is CASSPDMRAYGYTF. The CDR3 DNA reads TGTGCCAGCAGTCCCGACATGCGGGCCTATGGCTACACCTTC.

J is TRBJ1-1 and V is TRBV5-4; TRBD1 matches 12 bases. Losses at the gene ends were 3 bases for V and 4 bases for J; bases not matched to a gene: 10. Germline V CDR1 and CDR2: SGHNT, YYREEE (reference sequence). This CDR3 spans 17 amino acids. This CDR3 reads CASSSGQGAREGTEAFF. The CDR3 DNA reads as TGTGCCAGCAGCTCGGGACAGGGGGCTCGAGAGGGCACTGAAGCTTTCTTT.

The CDR3 DNA is TGTGCCAGCAGCTTAGAGAAGGGAGCGGGAGGAGCAACCACCGGGGAGCTGTTTTTT. It encodes CASSLEKGAGGATTGELFF. The chain has TRBV7-9 and TRBJ2-2; 9 bases match TRBD2. The CDR3 is made up of 19 amino acids. Germline CDR1 is SEHNR and CDR2 is FQNEAQ (reference sequence). J lost 4 bases, V lost 1 base, and 13 bases had no gene match.

This rearrangement joins TRBV28 to TRBJ2-1, with D possibly TRBD2 on 5 matching bases. The CDR3 contains 14 residues. The V gene lost 3 bases and the J gene lost 8 bases, with 14 bases spanning the gap. The germline CDR1 and CDR2 sequences are MDHEN and SYDVKM. DNA of the CDR3: TGTGCCAGCAGTTTCCCACCTACTAGTTATGAGCAGTTCTTC. Encoded protein: CASSFPPTSYEQFF. Using reference TRBV28 and TRBJ2-1 for the parts outside the CDR3, the full variable domain is DVKVTQSSRYLVKRTGEKVFLECVQDMDHENMFWYRQDPGLGLRLIYFSYDVKMKEKGDIPEGYSVSREKKERFSLILESASTNQTSMYLCASSFPPTSYEQFFGPGTRLTVL.

This clone turned up a few times. The CDR3: CASSVVKTSPSYEQYF. The CDR3 DNA reads as TGTGCCAGCAGCGTAGTTAAGACTAGCCCTTCCTACGAGCAGTACTTC. The chain employs TRBV9 and TRBJ2-7, with 7 nucleotides matching TRBD2. This CDR3 spans 16 amino acids. The V and J ends lost 0 bases and 1 base, in that order; junction bases with no gene match: 7. Germline CDR1 is SGDLS and CDR2 is YYNGEE. The full variable domain, its missing parts supplied by reference TRBV9 and TRBJ2-7, is DSGVTQTPKHLITATGQRVTLRCSPRSGDLSVYWYQQSLDQGLQFLIQYYNGEERAKGNILERFSAQQFPDLHSELNLSSLELGDSALYFCASSVVKTSPSYEQYFGPGTRLTVT.

The rearrangement links TRBV7-2 to TRBJ1-2; 7 bases are a match to TRBD1. The V gene end was trimmed by 3 bases and the J gene end by 5 bases; junction bases not matched to a gene: 9. The CDR3 spans 15 residues. Per germline, CDR1 SGHTA and CDR2 FQGNSA. DNA of the CDR3: TGTGCCAGCAGCTTCACAGGGGCGGGAGGTTATGGCTACACCTTC. This codes for CASSFTGAGGYGYTF.

This chain joins TRBV27 and TRBJ2-2; 10 nucleotides match TRBD2. The ends lost 6 bases at V and 4 bases at J; junction bases unmatched: 17. This CDR3 has 19 residues. CDR1 and CDR2 (germline): MNHEY, SMNVEV (reference sequence). In DNA, the CDR3 is TGTGCCAGCAGCCAAAGACCGGGACTAGCGCCCGCGGGCACCGGGGAGCTGTTTTTT. Protein product: CASSQRPGLAPAGTGELFF.

About this clone: The identical CDR3 is also encoded by other nucleotide sequences in the sample. The chain links TRBV18 to TRBJ1-5, with TRBD1 matching 7 bases. With 3 bases clipped from V and 6 bases from J, the junction kept 5 bases outside the gene matches. The CDR3 covers 14 residues. CDR1 and CDR2 (germline): KGHSH, LQKENI. The CDR3 loop is CASSPQGVGQPQHF. DNA for the CDR3: TGTGCCAGCTCACCTCAGGGGGTAGGTCAGCCCCAGCATTTT. Using reference TRBV18 and TRBJ1-5 for the parts outside the CDR3, the full variable domain is NAGVMQNPRHLVRRRGQEARLRCSPMKGHSHVYWYRQLPEEGLKFMVYLQKENIIDESGMPKERFSAEFPKEGPSILRIQQVVRGDSAAYFCASSPQGVGQPQHFGDGTRLSIL.

The chain links TRBV29-1 to TRBJ1-4, with no clear D. Trimming removed 7 bases at V and 7 bases at J, with 10 bases between. Germline V gives CDR1 SQVTM, CDR2 ANQGSEA. The length of the CDR3 is 11 residues. CDR3 nucleotides: TGCAGCGGGAGTACTGGTGAAAAACTGTTTTTT. Translating it yields CSGSTGEKLFF.

The chain uses TRBV11-2 and TRBJ2-2, with TRBD1 matching 8 bases. The CDR3 is 16 residues long. The V and J ends lost 5 bases and 6 bases, in that order; junction bases with no gene match: 11. Germline CDR1 SGHAT, CDR2 FQNNGV. CDR3 residues: CASSPRQGWPPGELFF. The CDR3 DNA sequence: TGTGCCAGCAGCCCCCGACAGGGGTGGCCGCCCGGGGAGCTGTTTTTT. Based on the CDR3 plus reference TRBV11-2 and TRBJ2-2, the full variable domain is EAGVAQSPRYKIIEKRQSVAFWCNPISGHATLYWYQQILGQGPKLLIQFQNNGVVDDSQLPKDRFSAERLKGVDSTLKIQPAKLEDSAVYLCASSPRQGWPPGELFFGEGSRLTVL.